The text below deals with one T cell receptor (beta chain). What it recognizes is unknown. The entry originates in a study of shared clonotypes between healthy human individuals. Points from the study as a whole: In four donors, around 5% of naive CD4 clonotypes appeared in common.

The V and J ends lost 6 bases and 5 bases, in that order; junction bases with no gene match: 2. CDR3 length: 14 residues. The germline V gene has CDR1 SGHTA and CDR2 FQGNSA. Genomic DNA per cell subset filled all wells of several immunoSEQ plates. Here immunoSEQ multiplex PCR was the method, and the copy in TCRdb shows in-frame clones only, minus some. The sample has about a million clones, more than 60% seen once; the top ten hold about 1.5%. The specimen sequenced was memory CD4+ T cells sorted from blood. The subset was: CD45RA-negative fraction. The V gene is TRBV7-2, the J gene TRBJ2-1; the match to TRBD2 covers 12 bases. This clonotype was obtained from a man between 18 and 35 years old in good health. The CDR3 reads CASRGTSGHNEQFF. Here the CDR3 DNA reads TGTGCCAGCAGAGGGACTAGCGGGCACAATGAGCAGTTCTTC. The variable domain in full, with the rest retrieved from reference TRBV7-2 and TRBJ2-1, is GAGVSQSPSNKVTEKGKDVELRCDPISGHTALYWYRQSLGQGLEFLIYFQGNSAPDKSGLPSDRFSAERTGGSVSTLTIQRTQQEDSAVYLCASRGTSGHNEQFFGPGTRLTVL.